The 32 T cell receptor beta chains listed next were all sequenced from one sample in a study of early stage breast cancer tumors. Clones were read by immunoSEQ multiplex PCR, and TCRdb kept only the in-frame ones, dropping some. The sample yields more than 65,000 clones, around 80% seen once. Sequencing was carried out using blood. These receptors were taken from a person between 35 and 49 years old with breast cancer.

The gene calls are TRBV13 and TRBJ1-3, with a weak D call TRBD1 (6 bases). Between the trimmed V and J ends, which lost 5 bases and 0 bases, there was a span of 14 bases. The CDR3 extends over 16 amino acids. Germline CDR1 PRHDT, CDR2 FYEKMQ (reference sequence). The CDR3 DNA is TGTGCCAGCAGCCACCGGGACATCTCCTCTGGAAACACCATATATTTT. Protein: CASSHRDISSGNTIYF.

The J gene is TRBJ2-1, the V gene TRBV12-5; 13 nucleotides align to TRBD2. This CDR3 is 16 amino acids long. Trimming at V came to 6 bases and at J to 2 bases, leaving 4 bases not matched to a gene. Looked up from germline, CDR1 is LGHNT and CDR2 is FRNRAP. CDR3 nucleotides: TGTGCTAGTGGACCTACTAGCGGGAGGGCCTACAATGAGCAGTTCTTC. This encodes CASGPTSGRAYNEQFF.

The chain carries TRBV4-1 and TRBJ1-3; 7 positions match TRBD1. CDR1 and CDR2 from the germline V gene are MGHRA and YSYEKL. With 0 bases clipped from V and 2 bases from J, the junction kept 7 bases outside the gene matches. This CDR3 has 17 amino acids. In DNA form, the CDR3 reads TGCGCCAGCAGCCAAGATGGGAACAGGGGAGCTGGAAACACCATATATTTT. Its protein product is CASSQDGNRGAGNTIYF.

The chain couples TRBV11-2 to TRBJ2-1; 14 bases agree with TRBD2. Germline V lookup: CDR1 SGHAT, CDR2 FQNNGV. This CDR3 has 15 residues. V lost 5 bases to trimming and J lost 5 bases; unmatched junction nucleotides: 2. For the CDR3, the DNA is TGTGCCAGCAGCACGGGACTAGCGGGAGACAATGAGCAGTTCTTC. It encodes CASSTGLAGDNEQFF. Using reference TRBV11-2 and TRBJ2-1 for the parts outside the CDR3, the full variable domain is EAGVAQSPRYKIIEKRQSVAFWCNPISGHATLYWYQQILGQGPKLLIQFQNNGVVDDSQLPKDRFSAERLKGVDSTLKIQPAKLEDSAVYLCASSTGLAGDNEQFFGPGTRLTVL.

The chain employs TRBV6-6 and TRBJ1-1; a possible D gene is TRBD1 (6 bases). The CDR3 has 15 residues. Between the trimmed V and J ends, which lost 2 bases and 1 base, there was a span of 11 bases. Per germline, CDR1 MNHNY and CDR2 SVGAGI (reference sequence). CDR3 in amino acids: CASSYTRGENTEAFF. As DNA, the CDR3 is TGTGCCAGCAGTTACACCAGGGGCGAGAACACTGAAGCTTTCTTT.

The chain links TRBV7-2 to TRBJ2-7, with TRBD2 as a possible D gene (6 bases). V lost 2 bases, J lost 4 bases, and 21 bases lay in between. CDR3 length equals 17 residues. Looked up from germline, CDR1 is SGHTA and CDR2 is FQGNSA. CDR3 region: CASSLKAAAGPVYEQYF. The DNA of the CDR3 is TGTGCCAGCAGCTTAAAGGCGGCGGCGGGACCCGTTTACGAGCAGTACTTC.

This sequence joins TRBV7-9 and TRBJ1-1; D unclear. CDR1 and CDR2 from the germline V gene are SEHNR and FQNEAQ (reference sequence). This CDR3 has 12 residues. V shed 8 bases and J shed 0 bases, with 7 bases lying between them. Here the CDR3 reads CASDGMNTEAFF. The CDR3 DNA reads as TGTGCCAGCGACGGGATGAACACTGAAGCTTTCTTT.

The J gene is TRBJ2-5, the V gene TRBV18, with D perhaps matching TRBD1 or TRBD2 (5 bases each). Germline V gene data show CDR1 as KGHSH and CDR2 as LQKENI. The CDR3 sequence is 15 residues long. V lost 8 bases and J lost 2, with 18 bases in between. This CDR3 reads CASTSLPGRQETQYF. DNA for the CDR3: TGTGCCAGCACCTCCTTACCGGGACGACAAGAGACCCAGTACTTC.

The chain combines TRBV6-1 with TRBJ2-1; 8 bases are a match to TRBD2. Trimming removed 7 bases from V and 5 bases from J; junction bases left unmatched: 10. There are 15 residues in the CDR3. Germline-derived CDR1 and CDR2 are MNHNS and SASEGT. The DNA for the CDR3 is TGTGCCAGCACCCGAGGGCTAGCGGGCGACAATGAGCAGTTCTTC. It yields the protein CASTRGLAGDNEQFF.

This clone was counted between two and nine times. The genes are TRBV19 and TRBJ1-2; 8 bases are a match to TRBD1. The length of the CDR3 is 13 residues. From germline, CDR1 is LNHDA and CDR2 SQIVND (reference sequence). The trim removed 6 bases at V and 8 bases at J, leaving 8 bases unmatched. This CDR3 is CASRLATGAGYTF. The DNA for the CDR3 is TGTGCCAGTAGGCTCGCGACAGGGGCCGGCTACACCTTC.

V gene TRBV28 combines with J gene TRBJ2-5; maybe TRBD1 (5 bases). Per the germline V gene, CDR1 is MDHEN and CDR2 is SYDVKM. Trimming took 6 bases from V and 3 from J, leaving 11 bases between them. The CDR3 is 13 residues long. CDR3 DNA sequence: TGTGCCAGCAGGCAGGGCTTAAAAGAGACCCAGTACTTC. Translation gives CASRQGLKETQYF.

The CDR3 bases are TGTGCCAGCAGCTTGCTAGCGAGCACCGGGGAGCTGTTTTTT. This sequence encodes CASSLLASTGELFF. The J gene is TRBJ2-2, the V gene TRBV5-6; possibly TRBD2 for D (6 bases). There are 14 residues in the CDR3. Germline loops: CDR1 SGHDT, CDR2 YYEEEE. The V end lost 1 base, the J end lost 4 bases, and 8 bases lay between the germline ends.

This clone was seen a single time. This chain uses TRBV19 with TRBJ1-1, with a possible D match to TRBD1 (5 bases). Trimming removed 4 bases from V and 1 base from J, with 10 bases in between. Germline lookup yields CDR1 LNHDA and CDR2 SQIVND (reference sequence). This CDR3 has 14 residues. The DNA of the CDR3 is TGTGCCAGTAGTAACCTCCAGGGGAACACTGAAGCTTTCTTT. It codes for CASSNLQGNTEAFF.

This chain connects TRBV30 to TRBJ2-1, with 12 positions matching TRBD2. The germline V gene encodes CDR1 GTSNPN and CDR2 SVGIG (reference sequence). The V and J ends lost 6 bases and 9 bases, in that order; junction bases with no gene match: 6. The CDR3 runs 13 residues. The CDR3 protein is CACRLAGVGEQFF. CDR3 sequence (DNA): TGTGCCTGTAGACTAGCGGGAGTCGGTGAGCAGTTCTTC.

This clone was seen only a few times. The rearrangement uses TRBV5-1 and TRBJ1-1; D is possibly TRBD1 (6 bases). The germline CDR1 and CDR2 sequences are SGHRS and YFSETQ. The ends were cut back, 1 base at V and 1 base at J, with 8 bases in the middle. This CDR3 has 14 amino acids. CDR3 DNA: TGCGCCAGCAGCTTGCTGACAGGGAACACTGAAGCTTTCTTT. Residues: CASSLLTGNTEAFF.

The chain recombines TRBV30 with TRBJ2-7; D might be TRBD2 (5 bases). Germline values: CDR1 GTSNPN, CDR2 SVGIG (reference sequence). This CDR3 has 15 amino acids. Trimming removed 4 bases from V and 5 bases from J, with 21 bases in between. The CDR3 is CAWKSLLGSEHEQYF. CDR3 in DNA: TGTGCCTGGAAATCCCTCCTTGGTAGCGAGCACGAGCAGTACTTC.

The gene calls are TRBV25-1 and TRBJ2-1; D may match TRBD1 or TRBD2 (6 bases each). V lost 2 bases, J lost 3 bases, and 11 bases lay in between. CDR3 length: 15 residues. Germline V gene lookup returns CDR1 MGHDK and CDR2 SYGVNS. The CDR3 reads CASSERGLDYNEQFF. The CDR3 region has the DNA TGTGCCAGCAGTGAACGGGGGCTCGACTACAATGAGCAGTTCTTC.

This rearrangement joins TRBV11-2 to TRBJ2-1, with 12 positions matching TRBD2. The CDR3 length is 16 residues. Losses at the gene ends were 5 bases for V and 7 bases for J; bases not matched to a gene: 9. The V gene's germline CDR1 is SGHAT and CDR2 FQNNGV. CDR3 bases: TGTGCCAGCAGCCTCCCTACTAGCGGGAGGAGGAATGAGCAGTTCTTC. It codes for CASSLPTSGRRNEQFF.

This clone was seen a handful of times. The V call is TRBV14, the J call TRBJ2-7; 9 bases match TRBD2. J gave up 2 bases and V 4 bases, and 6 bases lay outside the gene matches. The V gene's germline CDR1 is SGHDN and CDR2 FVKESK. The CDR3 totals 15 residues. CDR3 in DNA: TGTGCCAGCAGCCGGGGACTAGCAGGTCCCTACGAGCAGTACTTC. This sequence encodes CASSRGLAGPYEQYF.

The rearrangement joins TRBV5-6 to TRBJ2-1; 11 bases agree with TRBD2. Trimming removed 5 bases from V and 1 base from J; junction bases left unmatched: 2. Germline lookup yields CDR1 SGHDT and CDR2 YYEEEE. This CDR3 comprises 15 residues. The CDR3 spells CASRRLAGSYNEQFF. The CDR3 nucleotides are TGTGCCAGCAGACGACTAGCGGGATCCTACAATGAGCAGTTCTTC.

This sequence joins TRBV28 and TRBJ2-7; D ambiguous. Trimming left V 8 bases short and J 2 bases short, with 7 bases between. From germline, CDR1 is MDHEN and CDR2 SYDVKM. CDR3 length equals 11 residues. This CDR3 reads CASGWAYEQYF. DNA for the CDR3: TGTGCCAGCGGTTGGGCCTACGAGCAGTACTTC.

The CDR3 DNA reads as TGTGCCATCAGTGGGAGAGGAAAGGGCACCGGGGAGCTGTTTTTT. Its protein product is CAISGRGKGTGELFF. This rearrangement joins TRBV10-3 to TRBJ2-2, with D unclear. Between the trimmed V and J ends, which lost 4 bases and 4 bases, there was a span of 13 bases. The CDR3 extends over 15 amino acids. Germline values: CDR1 ENHRY, CDR2 SYGVKD.

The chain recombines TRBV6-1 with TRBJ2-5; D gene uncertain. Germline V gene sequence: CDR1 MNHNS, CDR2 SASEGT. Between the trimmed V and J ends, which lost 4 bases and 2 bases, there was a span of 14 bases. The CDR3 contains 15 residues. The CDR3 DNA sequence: TGTGCCAGCAGTGTACTTCCTACGGAGCAAGAGACCCAGTACTTC. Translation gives CASSVLPTEQETQYF.

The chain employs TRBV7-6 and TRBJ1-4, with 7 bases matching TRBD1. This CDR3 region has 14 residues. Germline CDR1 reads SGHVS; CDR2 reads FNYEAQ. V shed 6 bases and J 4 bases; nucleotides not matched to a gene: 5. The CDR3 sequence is CASRPDRVNEKLFF. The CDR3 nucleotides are TGTGCCAGCAGACCCGACAGGGTTAATGAAAAACTGTTTTTT.

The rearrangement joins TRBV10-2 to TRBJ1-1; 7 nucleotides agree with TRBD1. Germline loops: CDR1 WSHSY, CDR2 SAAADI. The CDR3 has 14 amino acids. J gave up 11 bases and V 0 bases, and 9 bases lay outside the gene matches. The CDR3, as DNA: TGCGCCAGCAGTGAGTCTTCGACAGGGTTGAGGGCTTTCTTT. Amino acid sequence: CASSESSTGLRAFF.

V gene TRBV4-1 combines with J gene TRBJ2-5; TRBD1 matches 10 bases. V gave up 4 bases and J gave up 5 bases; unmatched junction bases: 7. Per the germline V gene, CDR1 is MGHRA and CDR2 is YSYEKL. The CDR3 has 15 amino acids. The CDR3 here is CASSLSDRGWETQYF. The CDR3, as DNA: TGCGCCAGCAGCCTTTCGGACAGGGGGTGGGAGACCCAGTACTTC.

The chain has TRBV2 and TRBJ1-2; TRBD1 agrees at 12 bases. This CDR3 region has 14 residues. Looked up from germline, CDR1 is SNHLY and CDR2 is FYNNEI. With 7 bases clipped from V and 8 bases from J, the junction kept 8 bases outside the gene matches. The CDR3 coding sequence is TGTGCCAGCAAGCTGGGACAGGGGGCGCGCGGCTACACCTTC. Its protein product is CASKLGQGARGYTF.

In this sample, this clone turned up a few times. The chain's CDR3 is CASRMGTSESETQYF. CDR3 in DNA: TGTGCCAGCAGGATGGGGACTAGCGAAAGTGAGACCCAGTACTTC. The chain uses TRBV6-1 and TRBJ2-5; 10 bases are a match to TRBD2. V was pared by 6 bases and J by 5 bases, with 9 bases of the junction left unmatched. The CDR3 length is 15 residues. Germline CDR1 reads MNHNS; CDR2 reads SASEGT.

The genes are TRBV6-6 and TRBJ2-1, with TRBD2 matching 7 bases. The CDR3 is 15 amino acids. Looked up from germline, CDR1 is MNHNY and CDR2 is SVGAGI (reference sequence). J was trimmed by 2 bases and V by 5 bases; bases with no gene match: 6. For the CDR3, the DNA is TGTGCCAGCAGTACAGGACTAGGTACCTACAATGAGCAGTTCTTC. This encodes CASSTGLGTYNEQFF.

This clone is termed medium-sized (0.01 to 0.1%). CDR3 in DNA: TGTGCCAGCAGCAAGGGACTAGCGGGAGGTCTCAGCTCCTACGAGCAGTACTTC. This translates into CASSKGLAGGLSSYEQYF. The J gene is TRBJ2-7, the V gene TRBV28; TRBD2 matches at 15 bases. Germline CDR1 reads MDHEN; CDR2 reads SYDVKM. This CDR3 is 18 amino acids long. V was pared by 6 bases and J by 0 bases, with 9 bases of the junction left unmatched.

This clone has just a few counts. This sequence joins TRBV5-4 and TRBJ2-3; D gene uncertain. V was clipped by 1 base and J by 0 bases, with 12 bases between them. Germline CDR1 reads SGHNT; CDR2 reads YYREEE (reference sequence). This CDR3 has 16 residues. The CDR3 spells CASSLRSEPSTDTQYF. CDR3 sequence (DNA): TGTGCCAGCAGCTTGCGGTCCGAGCCTAGCACAGATACGCAGTATTTT.

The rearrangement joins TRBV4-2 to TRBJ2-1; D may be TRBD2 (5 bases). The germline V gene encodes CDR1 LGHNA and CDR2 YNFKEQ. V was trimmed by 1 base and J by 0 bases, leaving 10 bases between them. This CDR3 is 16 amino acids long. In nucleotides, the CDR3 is TGTGCCAGCAGCCAAGGGACTTCCATCTCCTACAATGAGCAGTTCTTC. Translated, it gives CASSQGTSISYNEQFF.